Presented here are 5 T cell receptor beta chains from one specimen sequenced in a study of human T cells and chemical hapten exposure. Using its own MiXCR run on the RACE reads, TCRdb lists one record per CDR3 protein. This table holds about 40,000 distinct CDR3 sequences, 3% to 3.5% found once. Time point indicated: patch test 2, 6 weeks after DPC sensitization. The treatment denotes: therapeutic diphenylcyclopropenone sensitization with weekly scalp DPC. Here the sequenced sample was whole blood, taken in connection with sensitization to the hapten diphenylcyclopropenone (DPC). The receptor source for this set is a middle-aged man with alopecia areata. Some clones in this sample may be carry-over from other donors' samples.

This clonotype was counted ten times or more. This chain links TRBV30 with TRBJ2-7; D remains ambiguous. This CDR3 region has 11 residues. V dropped 0 bases and J dropped 4 bases, with 4 bases sitting between them. From germline, CDR1 is GTSNPN and CDR2 SVGIG (reference sequence). As DNA, the CDR3 is TGTGCCTGGAGTGTAAGGTACGAGCAGTACTTC. Encoded protein: CAWSVRYEQYF. The whole variable domain, filled in from reference TRBV30 and TRBJ2-7, reads SQTIHQWPATLVQPVGSPLSLECTVEGTSNPNLYWYRQAAGRGLQLLFYSVGIGQISSEVPQNLSASRPQDRQFILSSKKLLLSDSGFYLCAWSVRYEQYFGPGTRLTVT.

Many counts were recorded for this clonotype. The V and J genes are TRBV5-1 and TRBJ2-1; D remains ambiguous. The germline CDR1 and CDR2 sequences are SGHRS and YFSETQ. The CDR3 runs 15 residues. V lost 4 bases and J 1 base, leaving 12 bases between the germline ends. CDR3 protein: CASSRSFGSYNEQFF. CDR3 sequence (DNA): TGCGCCAGCAGCCGATCCTTCGGGTCCTACAATGAGCAGTTCTTC.

This clonotype was detected many times. The rearrangement links TRBV7-2 to TRBJ2-3; 7 bases align to TRBD1. V gave up 1 base and J gave up 1 base; unmatched junction bases: 5. The CDR3 has 16 amino acids. The germline V gene encodes CDR1 SGHTA and CDR2 FQGNSA. The CDR3 sequence is CASSLVVTGGTDTQYF. In nucleotides, the CDR3 is TGTGCCAGCAGCTTAGTGGTAACAGGGGGCACAGATACGCAGTATTTT.

This clonotype was observed at least ten times. The chain has TRBV28 and TRBJ1-4; no definite D call. This CDR3 comprises 14 residues. Trimming stripped 0 bases from V and 7 bases from J, with 9 bases between. CDR1 MDHEN and CDR2 SYDVKM come from the germline V gene. This CDR3 is CASSLWAVGEKLFF. CDR3 DNA sequence: TGTGCCAGCAGTTTATGGGCAGTAGGTGAAAAACTGTTTTTT.

This clonotype was seen many times. CDR3 in DNA: TGTGCCAGCAGTTTAGGGGGGGGGCTAGTACATGAGCAGTTCTTC. As protein: CASSLGGGLVHEQFF. The chain employs TRBV12-3 or TRBV12-4 and TRBJ2-1, with a weak D call TRBD2 (7 bases). V gave up 1 base and J gave up 8 bases, with 15 bases separating them. The CDR3 totals 15 residues.